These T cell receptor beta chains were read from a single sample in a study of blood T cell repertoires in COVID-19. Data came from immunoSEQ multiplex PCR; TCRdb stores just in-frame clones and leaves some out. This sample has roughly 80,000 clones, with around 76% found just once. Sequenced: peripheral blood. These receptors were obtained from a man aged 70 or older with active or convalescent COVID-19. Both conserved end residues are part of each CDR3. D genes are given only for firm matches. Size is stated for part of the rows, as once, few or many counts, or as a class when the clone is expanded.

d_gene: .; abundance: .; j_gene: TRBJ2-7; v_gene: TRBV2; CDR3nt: TGTGCCAGCTCACAGGACCCTATTCTGGAGCAGTACTTC; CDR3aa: CASSQDPILEQYF
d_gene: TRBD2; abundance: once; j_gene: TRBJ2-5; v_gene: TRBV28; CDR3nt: TGTGCCAGCAGTTTATCTCCGGGACTAGCGGAAGAGACCCAGTACTTC; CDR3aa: CASSLSPGLAEETQYF
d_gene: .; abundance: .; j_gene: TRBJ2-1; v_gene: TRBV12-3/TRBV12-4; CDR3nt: TGTGCCAGCAGTTTAGGGCAGGGTACTGAGCAGTTCTTC; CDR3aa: CASSLGQGTEQFF
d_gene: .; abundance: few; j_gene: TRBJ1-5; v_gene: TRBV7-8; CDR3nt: TGTGCCAGCAGCTTGGAGGGACCTTATAGCAATCAGCCCCAGCATTTT; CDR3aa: CASSLEGPYSNQPQHF
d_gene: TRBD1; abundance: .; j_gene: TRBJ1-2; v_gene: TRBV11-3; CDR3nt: TGTGCCAGCAGCTCCGGACAGGGGAGAGGCTACACCTTC; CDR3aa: CASSSGQGRGYTF
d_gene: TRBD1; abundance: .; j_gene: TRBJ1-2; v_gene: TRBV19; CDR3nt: TGTGCCAGCCAGACAGGGAGTTCCTATGGCTACACCTTC; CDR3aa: CASQTGSSYGYTF
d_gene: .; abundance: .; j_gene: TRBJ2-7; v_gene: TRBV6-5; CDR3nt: TGTGCCAGCAGTTACGGGGGACACTACGAGCAGTACTTC; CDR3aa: CASSYGGHYEQYF
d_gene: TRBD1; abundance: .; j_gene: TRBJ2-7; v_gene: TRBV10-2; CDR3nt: TGCGCCAGCAGTGAGTCGTGGACAGGGTGGCAGTACTTC; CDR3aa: CASSESWTGWQYF
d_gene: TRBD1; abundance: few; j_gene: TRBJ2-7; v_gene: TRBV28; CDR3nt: TGTGCCAGCAGTTGGGACAGGTACTACGAGCAGTACTTC; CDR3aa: CASSWDRYYEQYF
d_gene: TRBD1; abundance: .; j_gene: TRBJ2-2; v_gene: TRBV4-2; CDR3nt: TGTGCCAGCAGCCTCAGACAGGGGGACACCGGGGAGCTGTTTTTT; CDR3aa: CASSLRQGDTGELFF
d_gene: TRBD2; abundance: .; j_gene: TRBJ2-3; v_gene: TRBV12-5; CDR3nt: TGTGCTAGTGGTTTGGGCCCGGGACTAGCGGGGGGGTTCACAGATACGCAGTATTTT; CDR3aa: CASGLGPGLAGGFTDTQYF
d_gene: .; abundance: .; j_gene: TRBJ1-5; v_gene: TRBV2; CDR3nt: TGTGCCAGCAGTGGGGGGACAACTTATAGCAATCAGCCCCAGCATTTT; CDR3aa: CASSGGTTYSNQPQHF
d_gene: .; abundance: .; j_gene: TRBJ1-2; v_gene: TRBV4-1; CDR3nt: TGCGCCAGCAGCCAAGGGGGGGTCTATGGCTACACCTTC; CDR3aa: CASSQGGVYGYTF